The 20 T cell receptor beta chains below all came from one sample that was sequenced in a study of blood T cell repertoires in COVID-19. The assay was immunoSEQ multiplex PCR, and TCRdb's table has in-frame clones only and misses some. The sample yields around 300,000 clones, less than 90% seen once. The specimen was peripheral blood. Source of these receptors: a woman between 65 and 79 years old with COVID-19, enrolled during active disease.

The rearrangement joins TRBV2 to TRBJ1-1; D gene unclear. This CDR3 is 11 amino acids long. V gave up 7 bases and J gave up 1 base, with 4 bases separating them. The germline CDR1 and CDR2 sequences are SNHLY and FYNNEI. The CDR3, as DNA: TGTGCCAGCACCCAGAACACTGAAGCTTTCTTT. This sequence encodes CASTQNTEAFF.

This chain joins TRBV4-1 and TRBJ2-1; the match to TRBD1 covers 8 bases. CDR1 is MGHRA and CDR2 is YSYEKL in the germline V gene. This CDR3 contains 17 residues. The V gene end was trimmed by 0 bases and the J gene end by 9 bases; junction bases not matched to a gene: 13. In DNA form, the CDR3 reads TGCGCCAGCAGCCAAGATTGGGGCAGGGGGCTTGTAGGTGAGCAGTTCTTC. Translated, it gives CASSQDWGRGLVGEQFF.

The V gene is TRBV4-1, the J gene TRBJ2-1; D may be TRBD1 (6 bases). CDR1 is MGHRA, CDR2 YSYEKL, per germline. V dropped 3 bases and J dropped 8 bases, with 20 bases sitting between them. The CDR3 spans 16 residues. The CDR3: CASSQQGAGVEYEQFF. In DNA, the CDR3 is TGCGCCAGCAGCCAGCAAGGGGCAGGGGTCGAGTATGAGCAGTTCTTC.

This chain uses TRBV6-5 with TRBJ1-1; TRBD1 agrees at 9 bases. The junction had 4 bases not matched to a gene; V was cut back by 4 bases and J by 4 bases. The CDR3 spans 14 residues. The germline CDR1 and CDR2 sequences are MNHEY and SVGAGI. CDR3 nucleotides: TGTGCCAGCAGTTCGGGACAGGGAACCACTGAAGCTTTCTTT. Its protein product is CASSSGQGTTEAFF.

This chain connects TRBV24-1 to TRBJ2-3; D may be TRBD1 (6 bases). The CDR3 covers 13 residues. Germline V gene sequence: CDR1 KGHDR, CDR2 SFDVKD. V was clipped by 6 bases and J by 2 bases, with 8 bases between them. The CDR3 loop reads CATSQGNTDTQYF. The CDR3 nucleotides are TGTGCCACCAGTCAGGGGAACACAGATACGCAGTATTTT.

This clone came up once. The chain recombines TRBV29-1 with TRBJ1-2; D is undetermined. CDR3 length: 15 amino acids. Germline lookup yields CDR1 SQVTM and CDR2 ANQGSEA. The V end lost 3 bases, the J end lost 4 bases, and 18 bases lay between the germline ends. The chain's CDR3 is CSVDRFRGEGYGYTF. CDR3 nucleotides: TGCAGCGTTGATCGATTTCGGGGAGAGGGCTATGGCTACACCTTC.

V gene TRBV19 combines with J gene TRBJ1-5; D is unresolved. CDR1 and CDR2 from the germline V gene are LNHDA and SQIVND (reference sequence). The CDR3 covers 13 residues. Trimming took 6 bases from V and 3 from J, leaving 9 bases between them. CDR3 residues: CASSDRTNQPQHF. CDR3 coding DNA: TGTGCCAGTAGCGATAGAACCAATCAGCCCCAGCATTTT. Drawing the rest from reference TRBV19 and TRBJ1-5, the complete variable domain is DGGITQSPKYLFRKEGQNVTLSCEQNLNHDAMYWYRQDPGQGLRLIYYSQIVNDFQKGDIAEGYSVSREKKESFPLTVTSAQKNPTAFYLCASSDRTNQPQHFGDGTRLSIL.

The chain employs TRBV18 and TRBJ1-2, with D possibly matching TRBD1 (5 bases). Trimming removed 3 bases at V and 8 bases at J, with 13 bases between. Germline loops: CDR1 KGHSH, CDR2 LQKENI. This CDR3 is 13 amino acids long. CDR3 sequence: CASSPSGGRGYTF. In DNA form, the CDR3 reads TGTGCCAGCTCACCCTCGGGGGGACGGGGCTACACCTTC.

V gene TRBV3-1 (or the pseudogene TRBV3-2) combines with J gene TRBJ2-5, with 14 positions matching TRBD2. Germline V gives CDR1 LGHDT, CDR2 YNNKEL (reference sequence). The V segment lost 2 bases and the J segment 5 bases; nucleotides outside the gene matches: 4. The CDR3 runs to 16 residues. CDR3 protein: CASSQLGTSGGETQYF. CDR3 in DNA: TGTGCCAGCAGCCAACTCGGGACTAGCGGGGGTGAGACCCAGTACTTC.

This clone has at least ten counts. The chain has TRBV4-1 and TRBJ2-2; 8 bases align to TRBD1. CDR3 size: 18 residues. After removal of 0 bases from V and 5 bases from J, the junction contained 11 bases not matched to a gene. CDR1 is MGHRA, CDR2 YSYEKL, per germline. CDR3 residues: CASSQDWTGWPGTGELFF. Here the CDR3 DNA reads TGCGCCAGCAGCCAAGATTGGACAGGGTGGCCGGGTACCGGGGAGCTGTTTTTT.

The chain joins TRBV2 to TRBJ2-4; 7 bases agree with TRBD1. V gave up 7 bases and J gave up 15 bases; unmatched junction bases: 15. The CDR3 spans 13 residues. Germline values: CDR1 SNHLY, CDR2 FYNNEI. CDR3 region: CASTPNAGGSLYF. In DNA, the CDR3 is TGTGCCAGCACTCCCAACGCAGGGGGTTCGCTGTACTTC.

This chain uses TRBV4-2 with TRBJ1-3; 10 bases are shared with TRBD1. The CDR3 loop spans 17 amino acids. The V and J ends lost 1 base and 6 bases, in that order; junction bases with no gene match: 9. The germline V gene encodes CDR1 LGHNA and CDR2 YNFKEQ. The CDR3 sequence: CASSQVIQDRGENTIYF. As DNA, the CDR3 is TGTGCCAGCAGCCAAGTTATCCAGGACAGGGGGGAAAACACCATATATTTT.

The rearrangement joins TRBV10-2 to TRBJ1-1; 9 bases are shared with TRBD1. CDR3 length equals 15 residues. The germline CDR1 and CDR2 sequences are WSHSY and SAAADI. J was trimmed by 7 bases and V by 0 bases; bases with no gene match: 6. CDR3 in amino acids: CASSESEDRGVEAFF. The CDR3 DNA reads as TGCGCCAGCAGTGAGTCGGAAGACAGGGGGGTTGAAGCTTTCTTT.

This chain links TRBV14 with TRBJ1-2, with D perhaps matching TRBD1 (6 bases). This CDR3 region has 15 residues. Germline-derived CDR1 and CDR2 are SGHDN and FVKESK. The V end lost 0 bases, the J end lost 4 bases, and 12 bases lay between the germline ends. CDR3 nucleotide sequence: TGTGCCAGCAGCCAAGACCTCTGGGACATCTATGGCTACACCTTC. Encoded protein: CASSQDLWDIYGYTF.

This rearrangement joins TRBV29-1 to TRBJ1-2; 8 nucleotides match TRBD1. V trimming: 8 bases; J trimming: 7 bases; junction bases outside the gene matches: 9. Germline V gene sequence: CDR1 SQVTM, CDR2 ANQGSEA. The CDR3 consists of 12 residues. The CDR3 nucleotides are TGCAGCCTGATGACAGGGGCGGGTGGCTACACCTTC. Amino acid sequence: CSLMTGAGGYTF.

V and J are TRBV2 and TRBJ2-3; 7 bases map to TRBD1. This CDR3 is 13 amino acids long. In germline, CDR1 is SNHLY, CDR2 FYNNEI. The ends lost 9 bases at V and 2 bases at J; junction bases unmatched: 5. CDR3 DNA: TGTGCCAGAACCGGGACAGTCACAGATACGCAGTATTTT. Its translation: CARTGTVTDTQYF.

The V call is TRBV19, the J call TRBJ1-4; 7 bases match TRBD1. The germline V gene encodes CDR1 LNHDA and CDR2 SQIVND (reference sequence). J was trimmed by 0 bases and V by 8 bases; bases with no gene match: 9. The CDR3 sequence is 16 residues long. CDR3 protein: CASSPGQTTTNEKLFF. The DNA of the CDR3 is TGTGCCAGTTCCCCGGGACAGACAACAACTAATGAAAAACTGTTTTTT.

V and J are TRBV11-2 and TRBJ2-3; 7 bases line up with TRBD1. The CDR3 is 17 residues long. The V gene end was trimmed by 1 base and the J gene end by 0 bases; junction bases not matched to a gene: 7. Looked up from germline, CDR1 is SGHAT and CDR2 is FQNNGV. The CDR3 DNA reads TGTGCCAGCAGCTTAGTAGGACCGGGACAGAGCACAGATACGCAGTATTTT. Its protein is CASSLVGPGQSTDTQYF.

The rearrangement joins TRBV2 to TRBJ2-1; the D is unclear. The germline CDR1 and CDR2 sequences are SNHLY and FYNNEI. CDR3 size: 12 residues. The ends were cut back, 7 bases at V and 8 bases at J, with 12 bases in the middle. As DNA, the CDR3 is TGTGCCAGCATAAGGAAGCGCGATGAGCAGTTCTTC. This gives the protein CASIRKRDEQFF. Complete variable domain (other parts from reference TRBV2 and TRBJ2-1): EPEVTQTPSHQVTQMGQEVILRCVPISNHLYFYWYRQILGQKVEFLVSFYNNEISEKSEIFDDQFSVERPDGSNFTLKIRSTKLEDSAMYFCASIRKRDEQFFGPGTRLTVL.

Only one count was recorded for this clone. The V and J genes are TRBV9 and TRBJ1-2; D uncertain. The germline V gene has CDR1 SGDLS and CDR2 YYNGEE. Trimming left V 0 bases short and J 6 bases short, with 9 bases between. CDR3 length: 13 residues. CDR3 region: CASSVATRDGYTF. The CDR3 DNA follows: TGTGCCAGCAGCGTAGCTACGAGGGATGGCTACACCTTC.